Following are 27 T cell receptor beta chains from one sample sequenced in a study of cytomegalovirus exposure and HLA in healthy donors. Sequenced by immunoSEQ multiplex PCR; TCRdb stores in-frame clones only, minus some. The repertoire has fewer than 400,000 clones, roughly 88% of them found once; the top ten carry more than 0.8%. Sample: PBMCs. Source of these receptors: a woman under 30 in good health and CMV-seronegative.

This clone was seen a few times. This chain connects TRBV19 to TRBJ2-7; 12 bases fit TRBD2. The length of the CDR3 is 15 residues. Germline V CDR1 and CDR2: LNHDA, SQIVND (reference sequence). V dropped 5 bases and J dropped 5; count of bases not matched to a gene: 7. Written as DNA, the CDR3 is TGTGCCAGTAGTGCGACTAGCGGGGGCTTCCACGAGCAGTACTTC. The encoded protein is CASSATSGGFHEQYF.

The chain is built from TRBV4-2 and TRBJ2-1; the D is unclear. Germline V gene data show CDR1 as LGHNA and CDR2 as YNFKEQ. The CDR3 runs to 15 residues. The germline V and J ends were trimmed by 1 base and 0 bases, with 7 bases remaining between them. The CDR3 sequence: CASSQGHSSYNEQFF. CDR3 coding DNA: TGTGCCAGCAGCCAAGGACACAGCTCCTACAATGAGCAGTTCTTC.

The chain uses TRBV18 and TRBJ1-2; possible D gene TRBD1, 5 bases. CDR1 KGHSH and CDR2 LQKENI come from the germline V gene. CDR3 size: 12 residues. V was clipped by 3 bases and J by 4 bases, with 6 bases between them. Written as DNA, the CDR3 is TGTGCCAGCTCACCTCAGGGCTATGGCTACACCTTC. Protein product: CASSPQGYGYTF. The full variable domain, completed using reference TRBV18 and TRBJ1-2, is NAGVMQNPRHLVRRRGQEARLRCSPMKGHSHVYWYRQLPEEGLKFMVYLQKENIIDESGMPKERFSAEFPKEGPSILRIQQVVRGDSAAYFCASSPQGYGYTFGSGTRLTVV.

The chain combines TRBV28 with TRBJ2-7; D is perhaps TRBD2 (5 bases). The CDR3 spans 15 residues. The V end was cut by 4 bases, the J end by 7 bases, with 20 bases between. Per germline, CDR1 MDHEN and CDR2 SYDVKM. The CDR3 sequence: CASSSKTEPTGEQYF. The DNA for the CDR3 is TGTGCCAGCAGTTCCAAAACTGAGCCAACGGGGGAGCAGTACTTC.

The V and J genes are TRBV28 and TRBJ2-6, with D unclear. This CDR3 has 17 amino acids. V was trimmed by 7 bases and J by 0 bases, leaving 16 bases between them. Germline loops: CDR1 MDHEN, CDR2 SYDVKM. The chain's CDR3 is CASTPLPSDSGANVLTF. The CDR3 DNA reads TGTGCCAGCACTCCCTTACCCTCAGACTCTGGGGCCAACGTCCTGACTTTC.

The J gene is TRBJ1-5, the V gene TRBV6-1; TRBD1 agrees at 7 bases. The germline V gene encodes CDR1 MNHNS and CDR2 SASEGT. This CDR3 has 17 amino acids. Losses at the gene ends were 3 bases for V and 2 bases for J; bases not matched to a gene: 10. The CDR3 protein is CASSEYRGGGGNQPQHF. In DNA, the CDR3 is TGTGCCAGCAGTGAGTACAGGGGCGGCGGGGGCAATCAGCCCCAGCATTTT.

V usage is TRBV6-5 and J usage is TRBJ2-3; 7 bases align to TRBD2. The CDR3 runs to 15 residues. CDR1 is MNHEY, CDR2 SVGAGI, per germline. Germline trimming cut 2 bases from V and 2 bases from J; bases unmatched to any gene: 4. In DNA, the CDR3 is TGTGCCAGCAGTTACGCAGGGAGGGTCACAGATACGCAGTATTTT. This translates into CASSYAGRVTDTQYF.

J is TRBJ2-2 and V is TRBV29-1; 7 bases are shared with TRBD1. Germline assignment: CDR1 SQVTM and CDR2 ANQGSEA. The CDR3 runs 20 residues. Unmatched junction bases numbered 23, after V lost 0 bases and J lost 7 bases. The DNA of the CDR3 is TGCAGCGTTGAAGACCGGGGCGCTGACAGGGTCCCGGGGAGAGGCGGGGAGCTGTTTTTT. This translates into CSVEDRGADRVPGRGGELFF.

The chain has TRBV14 and TRBJ2-1, with 8 bases matching TRBD2. This CDR3 has 20 residues. V trimming: 1 base; J trimming: 6 bases; junction bases outside the gene matches: 20. Germline V gene sequence: CDR1 SGHDN, CDR2 FVKESK. For the CDR3, the DNA is TGTGCCAGCAGCCAAGTTGCCAGGGCTGCTAGCGGGTTTAGGGGCAATGAGCAGTTCTTC. Its protein product is CASSQVARAASGFRGNEQFF. The full variable domain, rest sourced from reference TRBV14 and TRBJ2-1, is EAGVTQFPSHSVIEKGQTVTLRCDPISGHDNLYWYRRVMGKEIKFLLHFVKESKQDESGMPNNRFLAERTGGTYSTLKVQPAELEDSGVYFCASSQVARAASGFRGNEQFFGPGTRLTVL.

The chain has TRBV6-1 and TRBJ1-5; 7 nucleotides line up with TRBD1. CDR3 length: 15 residues. Germline V gene data show CDR1 as MNHNS and CDR2 as SASEGT. The ends lost 4 bases at V and 2 bases at J; junction bases unmatched: 5. DNA of the CDR3: TGTGCCAGCAGTGCGGACAGGAGGGGCAATCAGCCCCAGCATTTT. Its protein is CASSADRRGNQPQHF.

This clone is a singleton in its sample. This chain connects TRBV27 to TRBJ2-1; 7 positions match TRBD2. Germline V gives CDR1 MNHEY, CDR2 SMNVEV (reference sequence). Germline trimming cut 7 bases from V and 0 bases from J; bases unmatched to any gene: 6. The length of the CDR3 is 15 residues. The CDR3 reads CASKLSGNSYNEQFF. The CDR3 DNA is TGTGCCAGCAAACTGAGCGGGAACTCCTACAATGAGCAGTTCTTC.

This sequence joins TRBV19 and TRBJ2-2; a possible D gene is TRBD2 (6 bases). V was trimmed by 3 bases and J by 7 bases, leaving 12 bases between them. The CDR3 has 14 residues. CDR1 LNHDA and CDR2 SQIVND come from the germline V gene (reference sequence). The CDR3 DNA reads as TGTGCCAGTAGTATCGGGGGAGATATCGGGGAGCTGTTTTTT. It is translated as CASSIGGDIGELFF. Variable domain in full (rest from reference TRBV19 and TRBJ2-2): DGGITQSPKYLFRKEGQNVTLSCEQNLNHDAMYWYRQDPGQGLRLIYYSQIVNDFQKGDIAEGYSVSREKKESFPLTVTSAQKNPTAFYLCASSIGGDIGELFFGEGSRLTVL.

CDR3 nucleotides: TGTGCCAGCAGTCCTATACAGGGGGGGGTGATTAATCAGCCCCAGCATTTT. Amino acid sequence: CASSPIQGGVINQPQHF. The rearrangement uses TRBV28 and TRBJ1-5; TRBD1 matches at 8 bases. V lost 5 bases, J lost 4 bases, and 13 bases stayed unmatched. This CDR3 comprises 17 residues. CDR1 is MDHEN and CDR2 is SYDVKM in the germline V gene.

The gene calls are TRBV5-1 and TRBJ2-5; 11 nucleotides match TRBD2. This CDR3 contains 17 residues. J was trimmed by 2 bases and V by 1 base; bases with no gene match: 7. Germline CDR1 and CDR2: SGHRS and YFSETQ. The CDR3 nucleotides are TGCGCCAGCAGCTTGACTCTGACTAGCGGGGCGCAAGAGACCCAGTACTTC. Amino acids: CASSLTLTSGAQETQYF.

This clone has a single count. The V call is TRBV29-1, the J call TRBJ1-5; possibly TRBD1 for D (5 bases). The V gene's germline CDR1 is SQVTM and CDR2 ANQGSEA. The CDR3 loop spans 13 amino acids. Trimming removed 6 bases at V and 3 bases at J, with 12 bases between. The CDR3 sequence: CSVTRQPNQPQHF. CDR3 nucleotide sequence: TGCAGCGTGACCCGACAGCCCAATCAGCCCCAGCATTTT.

V gene TRBV11-2 combines with J gene TRBJ2-7; a possible D gene is TRBD1 (5 bases). Germline CDR1 is SGHAT and CDR2 is FQNNGV. Trimming removed 8 bases at V and 5 bases at J, with 13 bases between. The CDR3 contains 12 residues. The CDR3 sequence: CASRSPRDEQYF. The CDR3 coding sequence is TGTGCCAGCCGATCCCCCAGGGACGAGCAGTACTTC.

The CDR3 DNA reads TGTGCCAGCAGCTTGGGGGGACTAGCGGGCCACGAGCAGTACTTC. It specifies CASSLGGLAGHEQYF. The chain joins TRBV5-8 to TRBJ2-7; the match to TRBD2 covers 12 bases. This CDR3 comprises 15 residues. V lost 0 bases to trimming and J lost 5 bases; unmatched junction nucleotides: 3. Per germline, CDR1 SGHTS and CDR2 YDEGEE. The entire variable domain, with the rest obtained from reference TRBV5-8 and TRBJ2-7, is as follows: EAGVTQSPTHLIKTRGQQATLRCSPISGHTSVYWYQQALGLGLQFLLWYDEGEERNRGNFPPRFSGRQFPNYSSELNVNALELEDSALYLCASSLGGLAGHEQYFGPGTRLTVT.

This chain connects TRBV25-1 to TRBJ1-5; D unresolved. The V gene lost 6 bases and the J gene lost 4 bases, with 19 bases spanning the gap. The CDR3 sequence is 16 residues long. CDR1 is MGHDK and CDR2 is SYGVNS in the germline V gene. The CDR3 sequence is CASRHAQVGCNQPQHF. Written as DNA, the CDR3 is TGTGCCAGCAGGCACGCCCAGGTAGGCTGTAATCAGCCCCAGCATTTT.

V is TRBV5-4 and J is TRBJ2-3; D possibly corresponds to TRBD2 (5 bases). The germline V gene has CDR1 SGHNT and CDR2 YYREEE (reference sequence). The CDR3 length is 17 residues. V gave up 0 bases and J gave up 0 bases, with 14 bases separating them. The CDR3 sequence is CASSLEERQHSTDTQYF. CDR3 nucleotides: TGTGCCAGCAGCTTGGAGGAGCGGCAGCATAGCACAGATACGCAGTATTTT.

J is TRBJ2-2 and V is TRBV15; 10 bases map to TRBD1. Per the germline V gene, CDR1 is LNHNV and CDR2 is YYDKDF (reference sequence). The V gene end was trimmed by 5 bases and the J gene end by 3 bases; junction bases not matched to a gene: 3. CDR3 length: 15 amino acids. The CDR3 nucleotides are TGTGCCACCAGCTGGGACAGGGGTCACACCGGGGAGCTGTTTTTT. Encoded protein: CATSWDRGHTGELFF.

The DNA of the CDR3 is TGCGCCAGCAGTCAGACTAGCGGGATGGCTCATGAGCAGTTCTTC. Translating gives CASSQTSGMAHEQFF. V usage is TRBV4-3 and J usage is TRBJ2-1; 11 bases are a match to TRBD2. Germline values: CDR1 LGHNA, CDR2 YSLEER. Trimming cost V 6 bases and J 8 bases; bases outside gene matches: 9. This CDR3 has 15 residues.

The V gene is TRBV19, the J gene TRBJ2-2; D perhaps matches TRBD2 (7 bases). V gave up 3 bases and J gave up 3 bases, with 11 bases separating them. The CDR3 has 15 amino acids. Germline loops: CDR1 LNHDA, CDR2 SQIVND (reference sequence). This CDR3 reads CASSIWGGDTGELFF. Here the CDR3 DNA reads TGTGCCAGTAGTATCTGGGGGGGCGACACCGGGGAGCTGTTTTTT.

The V call is TRBV29-1, the J call TRBJ1-1; 10 bases align to TRBD1. Trimming cost V 7 bases and J 5 bases; bases outside gene matches: 7. The germline gives CDR1 SQVTM, CDR2 ANQGSEA. The CDR3 extends over 13 amino acids. Here the CDR3 reads CSGGQGRSTEAFF. The CDR3 region has the DNA TGCAGCGGGGGACAGGGGCGTTCGACTGAAGCTTTCTTT.

V gene TRBV21-1 combines with J gene TRBJ2-3; no check of the table's D call, TRBD2, against the DNA was made. TRBV21-1 is listed as a pseudogene. The CDR3 is 15 amino acids. CDR3 sequence: CASSKVSGSTDTQYF. The CDR3 DNA reads as TGTGCCAGCAGCAAAGTTAGCGGGAGCACAGATACGCAGTATTTT.

The chain carries TRBV28 and TRBJ1-2; a possible D gene is TRBD1 (6 bases). The germline gives CDR1 MDHEN, CDR2 SYDVKM. V lost 4 bases and J 5 bases, leaving 23 bases between the germline ends. The CDR3 runs to 17 residues. CDR3 sequence: CASSSGQLRLLLYGYTF. In DNA form, the CDR3 reads TGTGCCAGCAGTTCCGGACAGTTGCGTCTCCTCTTATATGGCTACACCTTC.

This clone has only a few counts. The chain has TRBV6-1 and TRBJ2-1, with 7 bases identical to TRBD1. Germline V gene data show CDR1 as MNHNS and CDR2 as SASEGT. This CDR3 comprises 15 residues. V gave up 5 bases and J gave up 2 bases; unmatched junction bases: 6. The CDR3 DNA reads TGTGCCAGCAGTCAATCCGGGACAGCCTACAATGAGCAGTTCTTC. Residues: CASSQSGTAYNEQFF.

The CDR3 protein is CASSASGIQETQYF. CDR3 DNA: TGTGCCAGCAGTGCTAGCGGGATCCAAGAGACCCAGTACTTC. V and J are TRBV28 and TRBJ2-5; 9 nucleotides agree with TRBD2. The J segment lost 1 base and the V segment lost 5 bases, leaving 2 bases of the junction unmatched. From germline, CDR1 is MDHEN and CDR2 SYDVKM. This CDR3 region has 14 residues.